This TCR beta chain was captured in a study of molecular identifiers for immune sequencing clone quantification. Findings and caveats of the study: Clones of above 20 RNA copies carried over 98% of effector molecules; in naive cells they carried under 1%. Because of identical TCR molecules sharing a barcode, sizes of highly expanded clones could be underestimated.

This CDR3 comprises 13 residues. Germline V gives CDR1 SEHNR, CDR2 FQNEAQ (reference sequence). This clonotype was seen a few times. The antigen is unknown. The junction and the germline gene differ at one end; a read error may be behind it. Previously described methods and listed TCR primers were used for bulk TCR libraries. MiXCR was run by TCRdb on the PCR reads, yielding one entry per CDR3 protein. The sample yields about 320,000 distinct CDR3 sequences, over 20% seen once. The receptor's source is a human donor in good health. Some libraries in this study had Jurkat cell RNA spiked in. Sequenced: naive CD8+ T cells from blood, with Jurkat cell RNA spiked in. Subset specified: FACS-sorted CD8+CD4-CCR7+CD45RA+ naive T cells. This chain joins TRBV7-9 and TRBJ2-1; no definite D call. The CDR3 sequence: CASNLELTNEQFF. In DNA, the CDR3 is TGTGCCAGCAACTTAGAACTAACGAATGAGCAGTTCTTC.